A single sample gave rise to the 5 T cell receptor beta chains below, sequenced in a study of cytomegalovirus exposure and HLA in healthy donors. Amplification used 60 Vbeta primers and 13 Jbeta primers. The assay was immunoSEQ multiplex PCR, and TCRdb's table has in-frame clones only and misses some. Among roughly 150,000 clones, 77% were seen once, and the ten largest hold nearly 4%. Sample: PBMCs. The origin of the receptors is a male donor in good health and CMV-seronegative.

In this sample, this clone turned up a few times. The rearrangement uses TRBV28 and TRBJ1-5, with 10 bases that match TRBD1. Germline CDR1 MDHEN, CDR2 SYDVKM. The CDR3 is made up of 18 amino acids. The V and J ends lost 6 bases and 0 bases, in that order; junction bases with no gene match: 11. The CDR3, as DNA: TGTGCCAGCAGGCTGCCGACAGGGGGCGTTAGTAGCAATCAGCCCCAGCATTTT. It encodes CASRLPTGGVSSNQPQHF.

The chain carries TRBV19 and TRBJ2-1, with a weak D call TRBD2 (5 bases). V was pared by 4 bases and J by 9 bases, with 10 bases between. Germline V gives CDR1 LNHDA, CDR2 SQIVND (reference sequence). There are 12 residues in the CDR3. The CDR3 here is CASSSGFVEQFF. The CDR3 bases are TGTGCCAGTAGTAGCGGGTTTGTTGAGCAGTTCTTC. The full variable domain, completed using reference TRBV19 and TRBJ2-1, is DGGITQSPKYLFRKEGQNVTLSCEQNLNHDAMYWYRQDPGQGLRLIYYSQIVNDFQKGDIAEGYSVSREKKESFPLTVTSAQKNPTAFYLCASSSGFVEQFFGPGTRLTVL.

This clone was detected only once. The chain carries TRBV15 and TRBJ2-3; 8 nucleotides line up with TRBD2. This CDR3 is 17 amino acids long. Germline assignment: CDR1 LNHNV and CDR2 YYDKDF (reference sequence). V lost 1 base to trimming and J lost 0 bases; unmatched junction nucleotides: 6. The CDR3 region is CATSRVAGTTSTDTQYF. CDR3 nucleotide sequence: TGTGCCACCAGCAGAGTAGCGGGGACTACCAGCACAGATACGCAGTATTTT. The full variable domain, with the rest looked up from reference TRBV15 and TRBJ2-3, is DAMVIQNPRYQVTQFGKPVTLSCSQTLNHNVMYWYQQKSSQAPKLLFHYYDKDFNNEADTPDNFQSRRPNTSFCFLDIRSPGLGDTAMYLCATSRVAGTTSTDTQYFGPGTRLTVL.

This chain uses TRBV7-9 with TRBJ2-7, with D possibly being TRBD2 (5 bases). Trimming removed 8 bases from V and 6 bases from J, with 11 bases in between. Germline values: CDR1 SEHNR, CDR2 FQNEAQ (reference sequence). CDR3 length equals 11 residues. The CDR3 nucleotides are TGTGCCAGCGGACCTCGGGGCGAGCAGTACTTC. Amino acid sequence: CASGPRGEQYF.

This clone was picked up one time. V usage is TRBV7-9 and J usage is TRBJ1-6; 9 bases match TRBD1. CDR3 size: 15 residues. The J segment lost 8 bases and the V segment lost 1 base, leaving 3 bases of the junction unmatched. Germline V gene lookup returns CDR1 SEHNR and CDR2 FQNEAQ (reference sequence). CDR3 bases: TGTGCCAGCAGCTTAGGGGACAGGGCCGATTCACCCCTCCACTTT. Translating gives CASSLGDRADSPLHF.